The next 27 T cell receptor beta chains were all read from a single sample in a study of shared clonotypes between healthy human individuals. Generated by immunoSEQ multiplex PCR, the TCRdb table keeps only in-frame clones and is missing some. The sample has some 1 million clones; about 75% are singletons. Material for sequencing was memory CD4+ T cells sorted from blood. Noted subset: CD45RA-negative fraction. The receptors originated from a man aged 18 to 30 in good health.

The chain couples TRBV20-1 to TRBJ2-1; D gene uncertain. The CDR3 covers 11 residues. The ends were cut back, 5 bases at V and 7 bases at J, with 9 bases in the middle. Per germline, CDR1 DFQATT and CDR2 SNEGSKA (reference sequence). The CDR3 spells CSAYDKNEQFF. Written as DNA, the CDR3 is TGCAGTGCTTACGACAAGAATGAGCAGTTCTTC.

The chain joins TRBV7-8 to TRBJ1-1; D is unresolved. Trimming left V 9 bases short and J 1 base short, with 12 bases between. CDR3 size: 13 residues. Germline assignment: CDR1 SGHVS and CDR2 FQNEAQ. In nucleotides, the CDR3 is TGTGCCAGTAAAACCTACAAGAACACTGAAGCTTTCTTT. This translates into CASKTYKNTEAFF.

The chain combines TRBV9 with TRBJ2-7; 7 positions match TRBD1. V trimming: 4 bases; J trimming: 6 bases; junction bases outside the gene matches: 16. The CDR3 loop spans 16 amino acids. The germline gives CDR1 SGDLS, CDR2 YYNGEE. As DNA, the CDR3 is TGTGCCAGCAGCCCAAGACAGGGTTCAGGGCGTTCCGAGCAGTACTTC. It codes for CASSPRQGSGRSEQYF.

This clone was counted a single time. The V gene is TRBV4-1, the J gene TRBJ2-1, with 12 nucleotides matching TRBD2. The V segment lost 3 bases and the J segment 3 bases; nucleotides outside the gene matches: 6. From germline, CDR1 is MGHRA and CDR2 YSYEKL. CDR3 size: 17 residues. The CDR3 sequence is CASSHRLAGDLYNEQFF. The CDR3 nucleotides read TGCGCCAGCAGCCATCGACTAGCGGGGGACCTCTACAATGAGCAGTTCTTC.

J is TRBJ2-1 and V is TRBV6-5; perhaps TRBD2 as D (5 bases). The CDR3 is 15 amino acids. Germline V gene data show CDR1 as MNHEY and CDR2 as SVGAGI. Trimming shortened V by 7 bases and J by 6 bases, and 19 bases separated the two germline ends. In DNA form, the CDR3 reads TGTGCCAGCACGCTCCGGGAAAAGGCCTCCAATGAGCAGTTCTTC. This translates into CASTLREKASNEQFF.

The chain joins TRBV4-2 to TRBJ2-7; 8 nucleotides line up with TRBD2. The germline gives CDR1 LGHNA, CDR2 YNFKEQ. The junction had 4 bases not matched to a gene; V was cut back by 1 base and J by 2 bases. The CDR3 extends over 15 amino acids. In DNA form, the CDR3 reads TGTGCCAGCAGCCAAGCCGGGGGGGAAACCTACGAGCAGTACTTC. This translates into CASSQAGGETYEQYF.

Of note for this clone: Other DNA sequences of this sample code for an identical CDR3. This chain connects TRBV5-1 to TRBJ1-3; D is unresolved. The CDR3 is made up of 14 amino acids. CDR1 is SGHRS, CDR2 YFSETQ, per germline. Between the trimmed V and J ends, which lost 1 base and 1 base, there was a span of 6 bases. CDR3 loop: CASSLRGSGNTIYF. Written as DNA, the CDR3 is TGCGCCAGCAGCTTGAGAGGGTCTGGAAACACCATATATTTT.

The V call is TRBV10-3, the J call TRBJ1-1; the D is unclear. This CDR3 spans 13 amino acids. Germline-derived CDR1 and CDR2 are ENHRY and SYGVKD. Deletions cut 10 bases from V and 5 bases from J, with 17 bases between. The CDR3 protein is CATGRALGTEAFF. CDR3 DNA: TGTGCCACTGGACGGGCCCTGGGTACTGAAGCTTTCTTT.

This clone appeared a few times. This chain connects TRBV30 to TRBJ2-1; D call uncertain. This CDR3 region has 12 residues. Trimming left V 5 bases short and J 8 bases short, with 13 bases between. The germline gives CDR1 GTSNPN, CDR2 SVGIG (reference sequence). For the CDR3, the DNA is TGTGCCTGGGAAAGATTGGGTGATGAGCAGTTCTTC. Translating gives CAWERLGDEQFF.

This clone turned up a few times. The chain carries TRBV18 and TRBJ1-5; D not certain. Trimming pared 3 bases from V and 3 bases from J, leaving 9 bases between. The CDR3 consists of 14 residues. Germline CDR1 and CDR2: KGHSH and LQKENI. The CDR3 DNA reads as TGTGCCAGCTCACCGACGACGGCCAATCAGCCCCAGCATTTT. Its protein product is CASSPTTANQPQHF.

The chain is built from TRBV13 and TRBJ2-7; the match to TRBD1 covers 10 bases. Germline V CDR1 and CDR2: PRHDT, FYEKMQ (reference sequence). This CDR3 is 13 amino acids long. V was pared by 8 bases and J by 4 bases, with 5 bases of the junction left unmatched. CDR3 amino acids: CASARDRGYEQYF. DNA of the CDR3: TGTGCCAGCGCCCGGGACAGGGGTTACGAGCAGTACTTC.

The V gene is TRBV19, the J gene TRBJ2-4, with 7 bases fitting TRBD2. The length of the CDR3 is 15 residues. Trimming cost V 6 bases and J 0 bases; bases outside gene matches: 5. From germline, CDR1 is LNHDA and CDR2 SQIVND (reference sequence). Written as DNA, the CDR3 is TGTGCCAGTAGGGGACTAAACATAGCCAAAAACATTCAGTACTTC. This translates into CASRGLNIAKNIQYF.

The V and J genes are TRBV5-5 and TRBJ2-7, with 8 bases lining up with TRBD1. The germline V gene encodes CDR1 SGHKS and CDR2 YYEKEE (reference sequence). V lost 1 base, J lost 2 bases, and 8 bases stayed unmatched. The CDR3 consists of 16 residues. The chain's CDR3 is CASSLRSTGGTYEQYF. CDR3 coding DNA: TGTGCCAGCAGCTTGCGATCTACAGGGGGAACCTACGAGCAGTACTTC. The full variable domain, its missing parts supplied by reference TRBV5-5 and TRBJ2-7, is DAGVTQSPTHLIKTRGQQVTLRCSPISGHKSVSWYQQVLGQGPQFIFQYYEKEERGRGNFPDRFSARQFPNYSSELNVNALLLGDSALYLCASSLRSTGGTYEQYFGPGTRLTVT.

This chain joins TRBV5-4 and TRBJ2-3, with 11 bases that match TRBD2. V was clipped by 4 bases and J by 3 bases; unmatched bases: 7. The length of the CDR3 is 16 residues. Germline lookup yields CDR1 SGHNT and CDR2 YYREEE (reference sequence). The CDR3 sequence is CASSQALAGVTDTQYF. CDR3 DNA sequence: TGTGCCAGCAGCCAAGCACTAGCGGGAGTAACAGATACGCAGTATTTT.

V gene TRBV10-3 combines with J gene TRBJ2-1, with TRBD1 as a possible D gene (6 bases). The CDR3 covers 14 residues. With 7 bases removed from V and 2 bases from J, the gap between germline ends came to 12 bases. CDR1 and CDR2 from the germline V gene are ENHRY and SYGVKD. The CDR3 DNA sequence: TGTGCCATCAAAGCAGGGGTCACCTACAATGAGCAGTTCTTC. This encodes CAIKAGVTYNEQFF.

Details on this clone: At the DNA level, this CDR3 is encoded by other sequences in the same sample as well. CDR3 in amino acids: CASSRDRGQETQYF. As DNA, the CDR3 is TGTGCCAGCAGCCGCGACAGGGGCCAAGAGACCCAGTACTTC. This chain uses TRBV7-2 with TRBJ2-5, with TRBD1 identical over 8 bases. Germline assignment: CDR1 SGHTA and CDR2 FQGNSA. CDR3 size: 14 residues. V lost 5 bases and J lost 1; bases outside the gene matches: 3.

The chain couples TRBV5-1 to TRBJ2-5; a weak D match, TRBD2 (5 bases). The CDR3 is made up of 18 amino acids. Deletions cut 0 bases from V and 5 bases from J, with 23 bases between. Germline CDR1 reads SGHRS; CDR2 reads YFSETQ. The chain's CDR3 is CASSLVSPLRITGETQYF. DNA for the CDR3: TGCGCCAGCAGCTTGGTTTCGCCGTTGAGAATCACGGGGGAGACCCAGTACTTC. The full variable domain, with the rest looked up from reference TRBV5-1 and TRBJ2-5, is KAGVTQTPRYLIKTRGQQVTLSCSPISGHRSVSWYQQTPGQGLQFLFEYFSETQRNKGNFPGRFSGRQFSNSRSEMNVSTLELGDSALYLCASSLVSPLRITGETQYFGPGTRLLVL.

Concerning this clone itself: Distinct nucleotide sequences in the sample also encode this CDR3. The DNA for the CDR3 is TGTGCCTGGAGTGTACCCGGGGGGGGCTATGGCTACACCTTC. Translating it yields CAWSVPGGGYGYTF. The chain uses TRBV30 and TRBJ1-2; TRBD1 is a possible D gene (5 bases). This CDR3 is built from 14 residues. CDR1 and CDR2 from the germline V gene are GTSNPN and SVGIG (reference sequence). V lost 0 bases to trimming and J lost 4 bases, with 12 bases between them.

The rearrangement links TRBV27 to TRBJ1-5; D perhaps matches TRBD1 (6 bases). Per germline, CDR1 MNHEY and CDR2 SMNVEV (reference sequence). The CDR3 contains 16 residues. V lost 5 bases to trimming and J lost 2 bases, with 16 bases between them. CDR3 amino acids: CASSPQGIVGNQPQHF. CDR3 in DNA: TGTGCCAGCAGTCCCCAGGGGATCGTCGGCAATCAGCCCCAGCATTTT.

This clone is a singleton in its sample. V is TRBV13 and J is TRBJ2-7; a possible D gene is TRBD1 (5 bases). The germline gives CDR1 PRHDT, CDR2 FYEKMQ (reference sequence). The CDR3 totals 13 residues. V lost 4 bases and J 3 bases, leaving 10 bases between the germline ends. The CDR3 is CASSSDTYYEQYF. In DNA form, the CDR3 reads TGTGCCAGCAGCTCGGACACGTACTACGAGCAGTACTTC.

The chain carries TRBV18 and TRBJ1-2; D ambiguous. The V and J ends lost 2 bases and 1 base respectively, with 11 bases between them. The CDR3 runs 15 residues. Germline V gene data show CDR1 as KGHSH and CDR2 as LQKENI. The CDR3, as DNA: TGTGCCAGCTCACCAGCCGGAACAAGTAACTATGGCTACACCTTC. As protein: CASSPAGTSNYGYTF.

The table lists this clone with a few counts. The chain uses TRBV7-9 and TRBJ2-2; D not certain. The CDR3 extends over 16 amino acids. Germline V lookup: CDR1 SEHNR, CDR2 FQNEAQ (reference sequence). V gave up 1 base and J gave up 4 bases, with 13 bases separating them. The CDR3 sequence is CASSLGSGPITGELFF. The CDR3 DNA follows: TGTGCCAGCAGCTTAGGGTCGGGCCCAATCACCGGGGAGCTGTTTTTT. The full variable domain, in which reference TRBV7-9 and TRBJ2-2 provide the parts outside the CDR3, is DTGVSQNPRHKITKRGQNVTFRCDPISEHNRLYWYRQTLGQGPEFLTYFQNEAQLEKSRLLSDRFSAERPKGSFSTLEIQRTEQGDSAMYLCASSLGSGPITGELFFGEGSRLTVL.

CDR3 amino acids: CASSIGDRRQETQYF. The CDR3 nucleotides read TGTGCCAGTAGTATCGGGGACAGGAGACAAGAGACCCAGTACTTC. The rearrangement uses TRBV19 and TRBJ2-5; 8 bases are a match to TRBD1. V lost 3 bases and J lost 2; bases outside the gene matches: 5. The CDR3 totals 15 residues. CDR1 is LNHDA and CDR2 is SQIVND in the germline V gene (reference sequence).

Turning to this clone: This may be a read error, as it is one base from a much larger clone. The genes are TRBV28 and TRBJ2-3; D not resolved. The V gene's germline CDR1 is MDHEN and CDR2 SYDVKM. This CDR3 has 11 residues. The germline V and J ends were trimmed by 4 bases and 2 bases, with 1 base remaining between them. The CDR3 DNA sequence: TGTGCCAGCAGTTCCACAGATACGCAGTATTTT. Its translation: CASSSTDTQYF.

Only one count was recorded for this clone. The chain recombines TRBV18 with TRBJ2-1; D remains ambiguous. V lost 0 bases to trimming and J lost 7 bases, with 13 bases between them. The germline CDR1 and CDR2 sequences are KGHSH and LQKENI. The CDR3 contains 15 residues. This chain's CDR3 is CASSPPSPGSNEQFF. Here the CDR3 DNA reads TGTGCCAGCTCACCACCTAGTCCGGGTTCAAATGAGCAGTTCTTC.

This clone has only a few counts. This chain links TRBV19 with TRBJ2-7; weak D call: TRBD2 (5 bases). Germline CDR1 and CDR2: LNHDA and SQIVND (reference sequence). The length of the CDR3 is 14 residues. The V and J ends lost 3 bases and 6 bases respectively, with 15 bases between them. CDR3 sequence (DNA): TGTGCCAGTAGTATGTGGGAGCGGAGTTCCGAGCAGTACTTC. Translating it yields CASSMWERSSEQYF.

Comment on this clone: Different DNA sequences within this sample yield the same CDR3. This chain uses TRBV18 with TRBJ2-3, with 11 bases identical to TRBD2. V was clipped by 4 bases and J by 0 bases; unmatched bases: 0. The CDR3 is 15 amino acids. Per the germline V gene, CDR1 is KGHSH and CDR2 is LQKENI. Here the CDR3 DNA reads TGTGCCAGCTCACGGACTAGCGGGAGCACAGATACGCAGTATTTT. Translation: CASSRTSGSTDTQYF.